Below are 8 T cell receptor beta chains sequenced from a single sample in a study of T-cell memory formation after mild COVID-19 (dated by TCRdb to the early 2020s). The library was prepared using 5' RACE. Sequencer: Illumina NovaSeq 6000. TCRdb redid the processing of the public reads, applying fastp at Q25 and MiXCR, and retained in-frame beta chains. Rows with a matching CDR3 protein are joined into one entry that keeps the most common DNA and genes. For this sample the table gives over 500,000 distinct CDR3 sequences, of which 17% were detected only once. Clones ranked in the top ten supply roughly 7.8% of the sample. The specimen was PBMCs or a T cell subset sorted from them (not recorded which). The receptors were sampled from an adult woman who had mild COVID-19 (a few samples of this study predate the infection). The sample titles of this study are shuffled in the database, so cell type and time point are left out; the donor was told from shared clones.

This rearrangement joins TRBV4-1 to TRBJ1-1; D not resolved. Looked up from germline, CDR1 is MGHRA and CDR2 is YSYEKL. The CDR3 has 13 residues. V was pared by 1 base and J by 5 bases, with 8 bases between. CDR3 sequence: CASSQVEGTEAFF. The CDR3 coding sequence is TGCGCCAGCAGCCAAGTTGAGGGAACTGAAGCTTTCTTT.

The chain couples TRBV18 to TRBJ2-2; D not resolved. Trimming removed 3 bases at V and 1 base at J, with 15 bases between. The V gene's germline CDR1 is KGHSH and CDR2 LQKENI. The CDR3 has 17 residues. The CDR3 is CASSPTGNYVNTGELFF. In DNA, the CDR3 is TGTGCCAGCTCACCTACTGGGAATTATGTGAACACCGGGGAGCTGTTTTTT.

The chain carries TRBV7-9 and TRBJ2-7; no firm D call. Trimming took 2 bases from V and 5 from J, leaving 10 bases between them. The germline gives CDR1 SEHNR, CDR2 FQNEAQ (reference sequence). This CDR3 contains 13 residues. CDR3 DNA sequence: TGTGCCAGCAGCTTAAAGTGGGCCGACGAGCAGTACTTC. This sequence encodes CASSLKWADEQYF.

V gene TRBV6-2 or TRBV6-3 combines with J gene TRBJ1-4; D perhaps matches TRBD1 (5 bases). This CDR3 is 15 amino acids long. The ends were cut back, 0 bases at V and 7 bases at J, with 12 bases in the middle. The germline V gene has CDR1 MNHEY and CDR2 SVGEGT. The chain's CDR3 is CASSYSAGLREKLFF. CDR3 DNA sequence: TGTGCCAGCAGTTACTCCGCAGGGCTCCGTGAAAAACTGTTTTTT.

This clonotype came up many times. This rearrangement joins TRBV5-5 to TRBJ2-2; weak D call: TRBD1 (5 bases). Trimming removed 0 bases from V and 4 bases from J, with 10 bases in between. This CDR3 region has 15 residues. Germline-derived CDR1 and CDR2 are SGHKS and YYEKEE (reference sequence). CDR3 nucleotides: TGTGCCAGCAGCTTGGGGGGCACGGGCACCGGGGAGCTGTTTTTT. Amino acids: CASSLGGTGTGELFF.

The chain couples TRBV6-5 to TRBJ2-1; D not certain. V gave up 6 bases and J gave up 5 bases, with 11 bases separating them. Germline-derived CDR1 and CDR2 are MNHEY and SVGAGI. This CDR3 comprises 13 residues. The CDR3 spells CASSFDLDNEQFF. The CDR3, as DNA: TGTGCCAGCAGCTTCGACCTTGACAATGAGCAGTTCTTC.

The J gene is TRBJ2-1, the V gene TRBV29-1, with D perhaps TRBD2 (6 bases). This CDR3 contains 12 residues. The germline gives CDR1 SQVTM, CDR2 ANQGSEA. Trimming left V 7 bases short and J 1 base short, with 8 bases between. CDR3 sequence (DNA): TGCAGCGCCGGACTATCCTACAATGAGCAGTTCTTC. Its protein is CSAGLSYNEQFF.

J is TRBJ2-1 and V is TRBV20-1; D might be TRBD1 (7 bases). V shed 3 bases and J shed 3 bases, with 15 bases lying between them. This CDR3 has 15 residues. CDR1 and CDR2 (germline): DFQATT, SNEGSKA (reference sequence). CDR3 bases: TGCAGTGCTAGGTCCAGGGGGGCCCTCTACAATGAGCAGTTCTTC. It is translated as CSARSRGALYNEQFF.